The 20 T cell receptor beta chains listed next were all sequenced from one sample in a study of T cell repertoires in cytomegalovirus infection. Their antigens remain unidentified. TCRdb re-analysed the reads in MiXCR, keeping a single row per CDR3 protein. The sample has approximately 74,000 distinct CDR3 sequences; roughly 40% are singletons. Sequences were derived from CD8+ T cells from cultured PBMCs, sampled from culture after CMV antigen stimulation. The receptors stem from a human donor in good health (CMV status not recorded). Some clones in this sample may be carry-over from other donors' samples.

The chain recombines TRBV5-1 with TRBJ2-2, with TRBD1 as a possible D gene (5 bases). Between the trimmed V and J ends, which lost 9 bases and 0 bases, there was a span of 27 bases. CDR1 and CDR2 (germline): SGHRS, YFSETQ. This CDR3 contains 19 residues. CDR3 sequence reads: CAIKQTPEIVGANTGELFF. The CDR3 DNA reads TGCGCCATCAAGCAAACACCCGAGATCGTAGGGGCGAACACCGGGGAGCTGTTTTTT.

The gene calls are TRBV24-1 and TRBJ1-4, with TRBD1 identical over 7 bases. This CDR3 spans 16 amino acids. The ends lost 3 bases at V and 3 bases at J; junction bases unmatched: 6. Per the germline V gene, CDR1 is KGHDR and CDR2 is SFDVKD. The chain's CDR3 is CATSDPPDRSNEKLFF. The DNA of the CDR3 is TGTGCCACCAGTGATCCACCGGACAGGTCTAATGAAAAACTGTTTTTT.

The CDR3 protein is CASSPNDGGNEQYF. The DNA of the CDR3 is TGTGCCAGCAGCCCTAACGACGGGGGGAACGAGCAGTACTTC. This chain joins TRBV7-2 and TRBJ2-7; TRBD2 matches 7 bases. CDR3 length equals 14 residues. Germline V gives CDR1 SGHTA, CDR2 FQGNSA. The ends lost 5 bases at V and 5 bases at J; junction bases unmatched: 9.

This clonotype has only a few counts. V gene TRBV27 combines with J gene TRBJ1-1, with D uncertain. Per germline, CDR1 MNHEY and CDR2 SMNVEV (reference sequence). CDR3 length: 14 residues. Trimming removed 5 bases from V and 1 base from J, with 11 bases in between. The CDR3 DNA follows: TGTGCCAGCAGTCTCGCCCCAGCGAACACTGAAGCTTTCTTT. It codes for CASSLAPANTEAFF.

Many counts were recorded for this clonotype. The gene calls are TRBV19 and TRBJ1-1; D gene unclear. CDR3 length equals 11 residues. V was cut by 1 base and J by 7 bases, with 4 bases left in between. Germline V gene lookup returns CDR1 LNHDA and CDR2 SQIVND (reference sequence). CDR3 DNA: TGTGCCAGTAGTATAGGGGTTGAAGCTTTCTTT. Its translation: CASSIGVEAFF.

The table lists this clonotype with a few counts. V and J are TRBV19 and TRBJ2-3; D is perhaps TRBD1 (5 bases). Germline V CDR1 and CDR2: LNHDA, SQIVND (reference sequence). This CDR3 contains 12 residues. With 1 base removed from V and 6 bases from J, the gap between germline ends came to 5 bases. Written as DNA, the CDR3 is TGTGCCAGTAGTATAGGGGGCGATACGCAGTATTTT. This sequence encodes CASSIGGDTQYF.

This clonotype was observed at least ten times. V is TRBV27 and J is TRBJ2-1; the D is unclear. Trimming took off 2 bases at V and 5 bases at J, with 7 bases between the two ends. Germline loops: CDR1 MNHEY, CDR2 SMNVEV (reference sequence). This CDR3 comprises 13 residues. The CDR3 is CASSLGTDNEQFF. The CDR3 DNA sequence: TGTGCCAGCAGTTTAGGTACAGACAATGAGCAGTTCTTC.

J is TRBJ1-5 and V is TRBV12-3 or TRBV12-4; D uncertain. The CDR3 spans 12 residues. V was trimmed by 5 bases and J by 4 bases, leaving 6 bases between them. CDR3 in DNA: TGTGCCAGCAGTCAAAATAATCAGCCCCAGCATTTT. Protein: CASSQNNQPQHF.

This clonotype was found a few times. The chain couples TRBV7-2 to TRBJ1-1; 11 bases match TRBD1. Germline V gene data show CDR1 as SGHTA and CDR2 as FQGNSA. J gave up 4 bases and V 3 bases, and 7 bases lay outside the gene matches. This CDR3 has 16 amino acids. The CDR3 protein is CASSFLGTGGRTEAFF. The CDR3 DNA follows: TGTGCCAGCAGCTTCCTTGGGACAGGGGGTCGCACTGAAGCTTTCTTT.

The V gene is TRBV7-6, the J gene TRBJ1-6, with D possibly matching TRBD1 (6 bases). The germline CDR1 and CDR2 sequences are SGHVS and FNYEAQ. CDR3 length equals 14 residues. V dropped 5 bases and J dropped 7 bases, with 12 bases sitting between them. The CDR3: CASSPRGGNSPLHF. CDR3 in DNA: TGTGCCAGCAGCCCCAGGGGCGGGAATTCACCCCTCCACTTT.

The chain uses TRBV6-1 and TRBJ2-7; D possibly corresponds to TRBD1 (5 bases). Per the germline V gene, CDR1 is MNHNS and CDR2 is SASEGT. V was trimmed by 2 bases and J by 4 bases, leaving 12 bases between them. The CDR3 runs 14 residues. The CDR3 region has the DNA TGTGCCAGCAGTGAATTGGCAGGGATTTACGAGCAGTACTTC. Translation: CASSELAGIYEQYF.

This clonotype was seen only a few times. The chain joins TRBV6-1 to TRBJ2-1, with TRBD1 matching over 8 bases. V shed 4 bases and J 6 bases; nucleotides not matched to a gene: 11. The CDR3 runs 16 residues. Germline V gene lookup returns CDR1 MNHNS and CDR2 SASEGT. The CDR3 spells CASSGTPGTGGNEQFF. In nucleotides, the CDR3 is TGTGCCAGCAGTGGGACCCCCGGGACAGGAGGCAATGAGCAGTTCTTC.

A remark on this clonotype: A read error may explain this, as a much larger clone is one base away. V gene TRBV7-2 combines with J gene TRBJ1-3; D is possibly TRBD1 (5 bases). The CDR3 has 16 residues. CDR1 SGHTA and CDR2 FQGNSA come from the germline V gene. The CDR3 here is CASSLALRSQGNIIYF. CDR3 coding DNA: TGTGCCAGCAGCTTAGCCCTTCGGAGTCAGGGAAACATCATATATTTT.

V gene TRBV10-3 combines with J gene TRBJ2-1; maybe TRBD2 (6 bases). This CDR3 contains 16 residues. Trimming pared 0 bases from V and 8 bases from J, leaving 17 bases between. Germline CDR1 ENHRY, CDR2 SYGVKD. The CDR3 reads CAISESGPGGVDEQFF. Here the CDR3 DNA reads TGTGCCATCAGTGAGTCAGGGCCCGGGGGAGTGGATGAGCAGTTCTTC.

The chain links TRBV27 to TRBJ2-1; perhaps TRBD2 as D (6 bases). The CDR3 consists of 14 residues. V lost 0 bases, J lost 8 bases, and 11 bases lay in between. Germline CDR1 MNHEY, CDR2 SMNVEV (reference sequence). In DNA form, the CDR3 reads TGTGCCAGCAGTTTATCGACTAGTTTCTATGAGCAGTTCTTC. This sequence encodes CASSLSTSFYEQFF.

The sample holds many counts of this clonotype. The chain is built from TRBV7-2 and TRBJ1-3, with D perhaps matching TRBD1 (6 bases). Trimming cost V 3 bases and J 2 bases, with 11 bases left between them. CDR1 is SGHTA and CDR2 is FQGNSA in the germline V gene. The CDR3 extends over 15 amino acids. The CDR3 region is CASSFSRTAGNTIYF. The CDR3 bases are TGTGCCAGCAGCTTCTCCAGGACAGCTGGAAACACCATATATTTT.

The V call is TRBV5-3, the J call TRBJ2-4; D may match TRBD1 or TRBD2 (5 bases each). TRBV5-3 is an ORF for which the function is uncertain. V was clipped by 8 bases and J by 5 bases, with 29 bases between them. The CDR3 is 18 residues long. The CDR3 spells CASSPELVGAPGENIQYF. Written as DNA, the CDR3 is TGTGCCAGCAGCCCGGAATTGGTCGGGGCGCCCGGGGAAAACATTCAGTACTTC.

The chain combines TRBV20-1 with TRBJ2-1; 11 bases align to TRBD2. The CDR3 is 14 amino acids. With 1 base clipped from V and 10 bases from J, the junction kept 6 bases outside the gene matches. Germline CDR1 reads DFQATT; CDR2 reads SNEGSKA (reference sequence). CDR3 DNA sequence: TGCAGTGCTAGAGGACTAGCGGGGAGAGGAGAGCAGTTCTTC. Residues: CSARGLAGRGEQFF.

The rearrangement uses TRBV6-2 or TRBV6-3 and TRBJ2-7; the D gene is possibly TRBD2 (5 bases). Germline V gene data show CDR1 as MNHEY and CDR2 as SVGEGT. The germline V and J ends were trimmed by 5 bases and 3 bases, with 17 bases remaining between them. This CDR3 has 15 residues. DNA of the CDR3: TGTGCCAGCAGTGAAGATTGGACTGTTTACTACGAGCAGTACTTC. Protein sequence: CASSEDWTVYYEQYF.

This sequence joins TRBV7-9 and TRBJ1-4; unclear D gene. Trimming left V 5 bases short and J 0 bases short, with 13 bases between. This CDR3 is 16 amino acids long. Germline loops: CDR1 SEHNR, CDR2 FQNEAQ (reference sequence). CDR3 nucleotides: TGTGCCAGCAGCCCGGGCTGGGGAGCAACTAATGAAAAACTGTTTTTT. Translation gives CASSPGWGATNEKLFF.